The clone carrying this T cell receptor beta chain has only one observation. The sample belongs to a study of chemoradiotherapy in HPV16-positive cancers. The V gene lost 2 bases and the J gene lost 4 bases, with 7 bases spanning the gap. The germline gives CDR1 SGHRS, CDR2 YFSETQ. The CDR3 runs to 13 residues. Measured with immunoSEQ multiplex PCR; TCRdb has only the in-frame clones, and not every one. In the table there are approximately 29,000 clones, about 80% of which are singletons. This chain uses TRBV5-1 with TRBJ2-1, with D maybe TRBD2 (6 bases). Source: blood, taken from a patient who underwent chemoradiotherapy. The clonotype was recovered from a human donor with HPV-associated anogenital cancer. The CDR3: CASSFREYNEQFF. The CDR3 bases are TGCGCCAGCAGCTTCCGGGAGTACAATGAGCAGTTCTTC.